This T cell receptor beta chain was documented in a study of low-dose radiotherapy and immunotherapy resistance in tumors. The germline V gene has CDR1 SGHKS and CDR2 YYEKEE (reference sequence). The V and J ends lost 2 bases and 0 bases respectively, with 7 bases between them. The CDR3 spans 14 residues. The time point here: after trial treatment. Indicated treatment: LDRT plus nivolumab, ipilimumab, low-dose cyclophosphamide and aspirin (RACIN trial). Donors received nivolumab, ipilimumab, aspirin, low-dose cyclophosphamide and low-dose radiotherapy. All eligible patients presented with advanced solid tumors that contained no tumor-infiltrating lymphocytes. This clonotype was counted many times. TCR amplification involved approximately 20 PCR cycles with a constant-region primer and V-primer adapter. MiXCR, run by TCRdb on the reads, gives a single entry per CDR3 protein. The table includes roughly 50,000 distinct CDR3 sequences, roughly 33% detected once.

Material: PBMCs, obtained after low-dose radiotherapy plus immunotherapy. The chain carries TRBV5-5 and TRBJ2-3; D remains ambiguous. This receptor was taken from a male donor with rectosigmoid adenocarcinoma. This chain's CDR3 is CASSLRVSTDTQYF. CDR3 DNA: TGTGCCAGCAGCTTACGGGTTAGCACAGATACGCAGTATTTT.